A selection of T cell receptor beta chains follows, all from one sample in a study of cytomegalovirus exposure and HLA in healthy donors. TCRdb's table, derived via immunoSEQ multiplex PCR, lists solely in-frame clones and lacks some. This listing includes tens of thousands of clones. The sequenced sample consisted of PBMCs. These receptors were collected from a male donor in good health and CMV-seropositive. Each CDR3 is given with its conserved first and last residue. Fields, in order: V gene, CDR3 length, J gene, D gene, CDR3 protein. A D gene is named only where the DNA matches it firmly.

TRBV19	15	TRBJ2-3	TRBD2	CASSTLADVTDTQYF
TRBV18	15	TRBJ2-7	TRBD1	CASSPGTAVIYEQYF
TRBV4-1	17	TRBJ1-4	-	CASSQEQRITTNEKLFF
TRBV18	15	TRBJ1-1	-	CASSPTSELNTEAFF
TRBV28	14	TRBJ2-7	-	CASSVPGHHYEQYF
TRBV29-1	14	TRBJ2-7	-	CSARKTEGSYEQYF
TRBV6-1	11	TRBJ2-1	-	CASSDGSEQFF
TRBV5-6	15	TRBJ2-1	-	CASSGPGGRSNEQFF
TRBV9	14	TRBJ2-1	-	CASSVDSRYNEQFF
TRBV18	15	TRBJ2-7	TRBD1	CASSPGTGADYEQYF
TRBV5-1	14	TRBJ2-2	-	CASSGERGTGELFF
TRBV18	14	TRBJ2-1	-	CASSPPQGPGEQFF
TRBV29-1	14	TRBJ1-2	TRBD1	CSVDSGQGDYGYTF
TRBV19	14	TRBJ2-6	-	CASSSNSGANVLTF
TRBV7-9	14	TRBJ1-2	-	CASSLLSDNYGYTF
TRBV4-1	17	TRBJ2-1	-	CASSQDIRPSSYNEQFF
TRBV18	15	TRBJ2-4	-	CASSRSRDGGNIQYF
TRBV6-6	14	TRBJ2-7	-	CASSYGPGPYEQYF
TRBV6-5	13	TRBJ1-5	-	CASSYSRGQPQHF
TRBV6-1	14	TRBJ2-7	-	CASTPTGTAYEQYF
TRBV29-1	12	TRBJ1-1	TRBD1	CSVTGLNTEAFF
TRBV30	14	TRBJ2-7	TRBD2	CAWNSAGVAYEQYF
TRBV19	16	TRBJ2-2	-	CASNPLAVTNTGELFF
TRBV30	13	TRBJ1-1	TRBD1	CAWSGQGDTEAFF
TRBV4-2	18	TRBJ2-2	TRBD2	CASSRGLAGGFETGELFF
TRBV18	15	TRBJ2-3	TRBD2	CASSSVAGGTDTQYF
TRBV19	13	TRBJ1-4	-	CASSQGINEKLFF
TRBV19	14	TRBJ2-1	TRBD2	CASSRREGAGEQFF
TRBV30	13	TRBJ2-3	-	CAWSEDLTDTQCF
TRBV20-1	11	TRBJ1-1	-	CSAMDNTEDFF
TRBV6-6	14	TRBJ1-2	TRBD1	CASRSPTGAYGYTF
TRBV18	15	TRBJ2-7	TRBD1	CASTPAGQGGHEQYF
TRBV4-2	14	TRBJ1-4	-	CASSPDSYNEKLFF
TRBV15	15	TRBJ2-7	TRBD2	CATSRKTSGDYEQYF
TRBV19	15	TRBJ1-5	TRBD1	CASTPGTDQSRPQHF
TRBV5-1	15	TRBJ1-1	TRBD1	CASSKMTGENTEAFF
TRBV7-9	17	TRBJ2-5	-	CASSRSVRGDEIETQYF
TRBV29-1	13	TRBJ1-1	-	CSVESGVRTEAFF
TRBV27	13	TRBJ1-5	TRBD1	CASSRQGGQPQHF